What follows are 19 T cell receptor beta chains derived from one specimen sequenced in a study of vaccination and CD4 T cells after COVID-19. Treatment indicated: roughly 10-day PBMC culture with coronavirus spike peptide pools or control peptides (ViraFEST assay). The antigens for these receptors are not known. Cultured CD4+ T cell DNA was sequenced using the Oncomine TCR Beta short-read assay. TCRdb passed the PCR reads through MiXCR, listing each CDR3 protein once. The repertoire holds 9,000 to 13,000 distinct CDR3 sequences, with over 35% as singletons. The sample consisted of CD4+ T cells from blood, cultured in vitro. These receptors all stem from a human donor who had recovered from COVID-19.

The chain carries TRBV20-1 and TRBJ2-7; D might be TRBD1 or TRBD2, each matching 6 bases. Trimming left V 6 bases short and J 4 bases short, with 22 bases between. This CDR3 is built from 15 residues. The V gene's germline CDR1 is DFQATT and CDR2 SNEGSKA (reference sequence). The chain's CDR3 is CSAISGAQVPYEQYF. CDR3 DNA: TGCAGTGCCATATCGGGGGCCCAGGTTCCTTACGAGCAGTACTTC.

This clonotype was recorded a few times. The V call is TRBV6-1, the J call TRBJ1-2; D is uncertain. The CDR3 loop spans 14 amino acids. Germline V gene data show CDR1 as MNHNS and CDR2 as SASEGT. V dropped 1 base and J dropped 4 bases, with 10 bases sitting between them. In DNA form, the CDR3 reads TGTGCCAGCAGTGAAGGAGGACGGTTCTATGGCTACACCTTC. Amino acid sequence: CASSEGGRFYGYTF.

The CDR3: CASSSTSPGQGHTEAFF. As DNA, the CDR3 is TGTGCCAGCAGCTCTACTTCTCCCGGACAGGGGCACACTGAAGCTTTCTTT. This sequence joins TRBV11-2 and TRBJ1-1, with 9 bases that match TRBD1. Trimming cost V 4 bases and J 3 bases; bases outside gene matches: 12. This CDR3 spans 17 amino acids. Germline-derived CDR1 and CDR2 are SGHAT and FQNNGV.

V usage is TRBV19 and J usage is TRBJ1-5; D call uncertain. CDR1 and CDR2 from the germline V gene are LNHDA and SQIVND (reference sequence). The V end was cut by 9 bases, the J end by 9 bases, with 21 bases between. The CDR3 covers 14 residues. In DNA form, the CDR3 reads TGTGCCAGCGAGAGGACGGTGGGGTTTGGGCCCCAGCATTTT. As protein: CASERTVGFGPQHF.

This clonotype turned up a few times. This chain joins TRBV7-2 and TRBJ2-5; D is uncertain. Trimming removed 5 bases at V and 5 bases at J, with 9 bases between. Germline V gene data show CDR1 as SGHTA and CDR2 as FQGNSA. The CDR3 runs to 12 residues. CDR3 sequence: CASSAPPETQYF. The CDR3 DNA follows: TGTGCCAGCAGCGCCCCCCCTGAGACCCAGTACTTC.

The sample holds a few counts of this clonotype. V is TRBV6-5 and J is TRBJ1-1, with D possibly TRBD1 on 6 matching bases. Germline CDR1 is MNHEY and CDR2 is SVGAGI. Deletions cut 0 bases from V and 7 bases from J, with 12 bases between. The CDR3 runs to 14 residues. DNA of the CDR3: TGTGCCAGCAGTTACTCATCAGGGGCCTATGAAGCTTTCTTT. Residues: CASSYSSGAYEAFF.

The chain employs TRBV6-1 and TRBJ1-2; 12 bases map to TRBD1. The germline V gene encodes CDR1 MNHNS and CDR2 SASEGT. The CDR3 consists of 17 residues. V dropped 0 bases and J dropped 5; count of bases not matched to a gene: 7. The CDR3 loop reads CASSEAGTGGLLYGYTF. The CDR3 DNA is TGTGCCAGCAGTGAAGCCGGGACAGGGGGCTTACTTTATGGCTACACCTTC.

V and J are TRBV5-1 and TRBJ1-2; D call uncertain. The V end was cut by 0 bases, the J end by 0 bases, with 9 bases between. The CDR3 sequence is 15 residues long. Germline V gene data show CDR1 as SGHRS and CDR2 as YFSETQ. The CDR3 nucleotides read TGCGCCAGCAGCTTGGGAGGAACCACTAACTATGGCTACACCTTC. Amino acids: CASSLGGTTNYGYTF.

The chain combines TRBV6-5 with TRBJ1-2; D is undetermined. Trimming left V 0 bases short and J 3 bases short, with 11 bases between. CDR3 length: 15 amino acids. Germline V gene sequence: CDR1 MNHEY, CDR2 SVGAGI. CDR3 loop: CASSYSFDTYYGYTF. The CDR3 region has the DNA TGTGCCAGCAGTTACTCGTTTGACACCTACTATGGCTACACCTTC.

The chain uses TRBV11-2 and TRBJ1-6; 10 bases fit TRBD1. This CDR3 comprises 15 residues. V gave up 4 bases and J gave up 5 bases; unmatched junction bases: 2. The V gene's germline CDR1 is SGHAT and CDR2 FQNNGV. Here the CDR3 reads CASSSGTGDNSPLHF. For the CDR3, the DNA is TGTGCCAGCAGCTCCGGGACAGGGGATAATTCACCCCTCCACTTT.

V usage is TRBV20-1 and J usage is TRBJ1-5; 11 bases are shared with TRBD1. Trimming at V came to 3 bases and at J to 5 bases, leaving 0 bases not matched to a gene. Per the germline V gene, CDR1 is DFQATT and CDR2 is SNEGSKA (reference sequence). The CDR3 covers 13 residues. CDR3 DNA: TGCAGTGCTAGGGGACAGGGGGATCAGCCCCAGCATTTT. Translation: CSARGQGDQPQHF.

This sequence joins TRBV5-1 and TRBJ2-3; 7 bases fit TRBD1. The CDR3 consists of 15 residues. Germline V gene lookup returns CDR1 SGHRS and CDR2 YFSETQ. V was clipped by 7 bases and J by 1 base; unmatched bases: 9. The CDR3 nucleotides are TGCGCCAGCGCTTTAACAGGGGAGCGCACAGATACGCAGTATTTT. Protein product: CASALTGERTDTQYF.

This rearrangement joins TRBV6-5 to TRBJ1-1, with D possibly being TRBD1 (6 bases). With 0 bases removed from V and 3 bases from J, the gap between germline ends came to 23 bases. Germline-derived CDR1 and CDR2 are MNHEY and SVGAGI. CDR3 length: 19 residues. CDR3 bases: TGTGCCAGCAGTTACTCGAGGGTCTCTCATTGGGGGCAAGACACTGAAGCTTTCTTT. Its translation is CASSYSRVSHWGQDTEAFF.

The chain couples TRBV9 to TRBJ2-2; possible D gene TRBD1, 5 bases. This CDR3 comprises 15 residues. CDR1 is SGDLS, CDR2 YYNGEE, per germline. The V end was cut by 3 bases, the J end by 5 bases, with 14 bases between. In DNA form, the CDR3 reads TGTGCCAGCAGCGGCCTCCCGGACATAACCGGGGAGCTGTTTTTT. Amino acids: CASSGLPDITGELFF.

The chain couples TRBV6-1 to TRBJ1-2; TRBD1 agrees at 9 bases. The J segment lost 8 bases and the V segment lost 5 bases, leaving 6 bases of the junction unmatched. Per the germline V gene, CDR1 is MNHNS and CDR2 is SASEGT. The CDR3 consists of 13 residues. The DNA for the CDR3 is TGTGCCAGCAGTAGGGGACAGGGTCCAGGCTACACCTTC. Translation gives CASSRGQGPGYTF.

V and J are TRBV19 and TRBJ2-5; 7 positions match TRBD2. The CDR3 runs to 15 residues. Germline V gene data show CDR1 as LNHDA and CDR2 as SQIVND (reference sequence). V shed 1 base and J 4 bases; nucleotides not matched to a gene: 6. Here the CDR3 reads CASSIARTRRETQYF. The CDR3 nucleotides read TGTGCCAGTAGTATAGCCCGGACTAGGAGAGAGACCCAGTACTTC.

V and J are TRBV4-3 and TRBJ1-1; TRBD1 is a possible D gene (5 bases). This CDR3 is 12 amino acids long. The V end was cut by 8 bases, the J end by 7 bases, with 14 bases between. CDR1 and CDR2 from the germline V gene are LGHNA and YSLEER. The CDR3 loop reads CASGGGRGEAFF. The CDR3 DNA follows: TGCGCCAGCGGGGGAGGTAGAGGTGAAGCTTTCTTT.

The chain is built from TRBV5-1 and TRBJ1-1, with D perhaps TRBD1 (6 bases). Trimming shortened V by 1 base and J by 5 bases, and 24 bases separated the two germline ends. CDR1 and CDR2 (germline): SGHRS, YFSETQ. This CDR3 region has 18 residues. The CDR3 spells CASSLMGSMQGKKTEAFF. CDR3 DNA: TGCGCCAGCAGCTTGATGGGGTCAATGCAGGGGAAAAAGACTGAAGCTTTCTTT.

A few counts support this clonotype. This chain joins TRBV2 and TRBJ1-5, with D tentatively TRBD1 (6 bases). Trimming shortened V by 5 bases and J by 2 bases, and 13 bases separated the two germline ends. The germline V gene has CDR1 SNHLY and CDR2 FYNNEI. The length of the CDR3 is 15 residues. The CDR3, as DNA: TGTGCCAGCAGTCCGCGGGGACACCGCAATCAGCCCCAGCATTTT. Translated, it gives CASSPRGHRNQPQHF.